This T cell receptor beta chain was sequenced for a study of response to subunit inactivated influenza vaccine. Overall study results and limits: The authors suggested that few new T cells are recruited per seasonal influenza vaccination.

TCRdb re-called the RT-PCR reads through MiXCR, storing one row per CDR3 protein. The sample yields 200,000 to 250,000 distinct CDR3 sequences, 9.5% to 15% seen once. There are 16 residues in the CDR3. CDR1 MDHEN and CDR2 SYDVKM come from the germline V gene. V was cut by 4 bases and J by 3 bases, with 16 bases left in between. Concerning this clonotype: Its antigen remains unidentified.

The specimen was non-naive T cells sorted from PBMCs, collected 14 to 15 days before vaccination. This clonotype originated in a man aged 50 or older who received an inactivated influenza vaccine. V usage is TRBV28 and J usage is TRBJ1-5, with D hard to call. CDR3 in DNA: TGTGCCAGCAGTTCCCCTGGGCGGACCAACAATCAGCCCCAGCATTTT. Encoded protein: CASSSPGRTNNQPQHF. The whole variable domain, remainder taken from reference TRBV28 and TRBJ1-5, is DVKVTQSSRYLVKRTGEKVFLECVQDMDHENMFWYRQDPGLGLRLIYFSYDVKMKEKGDIPEGYSVSREKKERFSLILESASTNQTSMYLCASSSPGRTNNQPQHFGDGTRLSIL.